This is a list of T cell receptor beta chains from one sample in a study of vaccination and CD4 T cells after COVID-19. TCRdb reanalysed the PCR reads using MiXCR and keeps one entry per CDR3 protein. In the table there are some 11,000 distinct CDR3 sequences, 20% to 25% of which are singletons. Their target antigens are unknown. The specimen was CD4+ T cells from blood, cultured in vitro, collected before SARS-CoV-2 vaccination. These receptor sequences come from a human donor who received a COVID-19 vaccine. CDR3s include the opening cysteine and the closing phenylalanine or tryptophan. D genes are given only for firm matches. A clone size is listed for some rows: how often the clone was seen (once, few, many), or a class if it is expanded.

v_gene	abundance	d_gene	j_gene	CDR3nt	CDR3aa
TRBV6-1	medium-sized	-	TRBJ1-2	TGTGCCAGCGGTCCCGGGCCAACGAGGGGCTATGGCTACACCTTC	CASGPGPTRGYGYTF
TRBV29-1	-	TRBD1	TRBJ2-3	TGCAGCGTTGAGGGATTCAGGGGGAACGCAGATACGCAGTATTTT	CSVEGFRGNADTQYF
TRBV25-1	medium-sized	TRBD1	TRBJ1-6	TGTGCCACTAAACCTACAGGGGGCAATCCAAGTTCACCCCTCCACTTT	CATKPTGGNPSSPLHF
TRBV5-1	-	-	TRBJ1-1	TGCGCCAGCAGCTTGTCAGGGAGGCGCACTGAAGCTTTCTTT	CASSLSGRRTEAFF
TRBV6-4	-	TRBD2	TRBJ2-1	TGTGCCAGCAGTGAGATAGCGGGGGGGAATGAGCAGTTCTTC	CASSEIAGGNEQFF
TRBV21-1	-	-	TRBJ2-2	TGTGCCAGCAGCAAAGAGGGGAGGGAAAGGCACACCGGGGAGCTGTTTTTT	CASSKEGRERHTGELFF
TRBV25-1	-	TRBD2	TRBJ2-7	TGTGCCAGCAGTGAAAGCGGGGCGTCCTACGAGCAGTACTTC	CASSESGASYEQYF
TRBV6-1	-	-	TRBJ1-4	TGTGCCAGCAGTGCGTACCGGGGAACAGGGCCCGGGGGACTGTTTTTT	CASSAYRGTGPGGLFF
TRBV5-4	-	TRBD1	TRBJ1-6	TGTGCCAGCAGCTTGGGGGGGACAGGAGATAATTCACCCCTCCACTTT	CASSLGGTGDNSPLHF
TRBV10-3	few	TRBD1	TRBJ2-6	TGTGCCATCAGAGGGACAGTCAACTCTGGGGCCAACGTCCTGACTTTC	CAIRGTVNSGANVLTF
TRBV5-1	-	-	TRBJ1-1	TGCGCCAGCAGCCCCTCGGGGGCAGGGAACACTGAAGCTTTCTTT	CASSPSGAGNTEAFF
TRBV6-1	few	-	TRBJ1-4	TGTGCCAGCAGACCACCAGCTGGCGAAAAACTGTTTTTT	CASRPPAGEKLFF
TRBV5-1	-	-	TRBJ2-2	TGCGCCAGCAGCTTGGCACGGGAGCTGTTTTTT	CASSLARELFF
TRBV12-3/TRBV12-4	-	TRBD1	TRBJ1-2	TGTGCCAGCAGCATACCAAAACCGGGACAGACCTTCCTCCGGTATGGCTACACCTTC	CASSIPKPGQTFLRYGYTF
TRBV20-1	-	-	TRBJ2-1	TGCAGTGCCACCCTCAGAGGGGGTGATGAGCAGTTCTTC	CSATLRGGDEQFF
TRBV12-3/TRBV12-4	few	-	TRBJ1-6	TGTGCCAGCAGTTTAGGCGGGGATAATTCACCCCTCCACTTT	CASSLGGDNSPLHF
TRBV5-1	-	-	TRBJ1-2	TGCGCCAGCAGCCCAAGGAGCATGGGCTATGGCTACACCTTC	CASSPRSMGYGYTF
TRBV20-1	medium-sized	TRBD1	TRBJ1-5	TGCAGTGCTAGACCAACAGGGGTGAGCAATCAGCCCCAGCATTTT	CSARPTGVSNQPQHF
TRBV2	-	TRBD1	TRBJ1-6	TGTGCCAGCTCCGACAGGGACAGAAATTCACCCCTCCACTTT	CASSDRDRNSPLHF
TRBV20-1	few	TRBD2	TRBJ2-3	TGCAGTGCTAGAGATTCTAGCGGGGGAAAAGATACGCAGTATTTT	CSARDSSGGKDTQYF
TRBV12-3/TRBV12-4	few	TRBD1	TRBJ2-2	TGTGCCAGCCGGGACAGGGGTTTCACCGGGGAGCTGTTTTTT	CASRDRGFTGELFF
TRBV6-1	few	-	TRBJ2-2	TGTGCCAGCAGTCAGGGACTCGCCGGGGAGCTGTTTTTT	CASSQGLAGELFF